The 2 T cell receptor beta chains in this list originate from one sample, sequenced in a study of regulatory T cells in long-lasting Graves disease. Time point defined: persistent/refractory GD, antithyroid drugs over 5 years with positive TRAb. RNA from PBMCs was the source of the TCR library. According to the study, TCR beta libraries were built with iRepertoire HTBI primers and CDR3-region Arm-PCR. TCRdb redid the calling of the multiplex PCR reads with MiXCR, one entry per CDR3 protein. The table has 400,000 to 500,000 distinct CDR3 sequences, about 20% seen once. The specimen comprised peripheral blood mononuclear cells (PBMCs), sampled when the disease was refractory, from a patient treated with antithyroid drugs. The origin of the receptors is a female donor with Graves disease.

Turning to this clonotype: A clone one base away is much larger, so this may be a read error. The CDR3 does not end in the conserved phenylalanine or tryptophan, so this is likely a read error. The CDR3 DNA is TGTGCCAGCAGTTTCGGAGAAAGCAATCAGCCCCAGCATCTT. Translating gives CASSFGESNQPQHL. V is TRBV27 and J is TRBJ1-5; D remains ambiguous. The CDR3 runs to 14 residues. The ends were cut back, 3 bases at V and 1 base at J, with 7 bases in the middle. Germline CDR1 reads MNHEY; CDR2 reads SMNVEV (reference sequence).

Only a few counts were recorded for this clonotype. The chain recombines TRBV6-2 or TRBV6-3 with TRBJ1-5, with 7 bases matching TRBD1. The CDR3 spans 17 residues. CDR1 and CDR2 (germline): MNHEY, SVGEGT. The V segment lost 2 bases and the J segment 0 bases; nucleotides outside the gene matches: 7. In DNA form, the CDR3 reads TGTGCCAGCAGTTACGACAGGGTGAGCTATAGCAATCAGCCCCAGCATTTT. Amino acids: CASSYDRVSYSNQPQHF.